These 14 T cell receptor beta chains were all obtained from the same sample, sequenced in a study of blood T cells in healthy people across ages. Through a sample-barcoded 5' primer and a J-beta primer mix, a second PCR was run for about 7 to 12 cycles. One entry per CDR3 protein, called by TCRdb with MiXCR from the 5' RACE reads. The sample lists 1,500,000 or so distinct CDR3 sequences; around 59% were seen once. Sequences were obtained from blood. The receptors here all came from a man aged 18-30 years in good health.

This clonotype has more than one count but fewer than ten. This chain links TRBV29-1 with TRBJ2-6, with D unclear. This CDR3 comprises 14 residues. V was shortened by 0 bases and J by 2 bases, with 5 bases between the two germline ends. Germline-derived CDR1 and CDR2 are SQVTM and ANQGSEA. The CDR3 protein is CSVEDGAGANVLTF. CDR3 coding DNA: TGCAGCGTTGAAGATGGGGCTGGGGCCAACGTCCTGACTTTC.

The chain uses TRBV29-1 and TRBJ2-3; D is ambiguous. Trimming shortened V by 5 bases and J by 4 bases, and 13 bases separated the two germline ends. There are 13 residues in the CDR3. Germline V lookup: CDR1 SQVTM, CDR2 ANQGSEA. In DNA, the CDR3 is TGCAGCGTTCTCACGATAATGGCAGATACGCAGTATTTT. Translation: CSVLTIMADTQYF.

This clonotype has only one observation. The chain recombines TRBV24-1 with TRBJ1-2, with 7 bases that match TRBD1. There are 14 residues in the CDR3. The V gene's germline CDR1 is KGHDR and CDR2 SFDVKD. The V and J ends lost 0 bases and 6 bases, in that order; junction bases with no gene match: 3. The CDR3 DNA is TGTGCCACCAGTGATTTGAACAGGGGCGATGGCTACACCTTC. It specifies CATSDLNRGDGYTF.

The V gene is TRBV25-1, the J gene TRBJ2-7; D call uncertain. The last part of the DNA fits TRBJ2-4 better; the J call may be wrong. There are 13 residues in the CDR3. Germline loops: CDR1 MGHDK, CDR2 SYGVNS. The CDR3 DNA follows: TGTGCCAGCAGTGAGAGTCCACAAAACATTCAGTACTTC. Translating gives CASSESPQNIQYF.

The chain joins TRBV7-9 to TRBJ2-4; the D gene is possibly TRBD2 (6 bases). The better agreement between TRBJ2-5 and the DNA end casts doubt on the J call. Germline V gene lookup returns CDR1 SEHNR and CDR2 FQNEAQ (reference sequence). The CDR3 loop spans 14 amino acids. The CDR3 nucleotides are TGTGCCAGCAGCGGAGGGACGATCCAAGAGACCCAGTACTTC. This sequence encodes CASSGGTIQETQYF.

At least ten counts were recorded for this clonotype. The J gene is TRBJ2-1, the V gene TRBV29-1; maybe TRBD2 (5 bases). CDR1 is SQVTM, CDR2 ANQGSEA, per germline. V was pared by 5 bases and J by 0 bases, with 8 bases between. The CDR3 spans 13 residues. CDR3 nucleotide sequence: TGCAGCGTTCGGGGTAGCTCCTACAATGAGCAGTTCTTC. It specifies CSVRGSSYNEQFF.

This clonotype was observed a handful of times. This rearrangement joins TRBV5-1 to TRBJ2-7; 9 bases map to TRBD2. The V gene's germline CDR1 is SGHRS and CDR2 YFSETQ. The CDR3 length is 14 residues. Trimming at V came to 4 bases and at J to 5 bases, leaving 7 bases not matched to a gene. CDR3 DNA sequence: TGCGCCAGCAGCGGGTGGGGACTAGCTGACGAGCAGTACTTC. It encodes CASSGWGLADEQYF.

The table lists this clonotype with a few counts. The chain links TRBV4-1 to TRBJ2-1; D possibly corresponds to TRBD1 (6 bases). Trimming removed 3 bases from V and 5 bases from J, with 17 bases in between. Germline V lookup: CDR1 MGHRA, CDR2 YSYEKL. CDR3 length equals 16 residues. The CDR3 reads CASSQRTGTHNNEQFF. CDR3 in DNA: TGCGCCAGCAGCCAGAGAACCGGGACACACAACAATGAGCAGTTCTTC.

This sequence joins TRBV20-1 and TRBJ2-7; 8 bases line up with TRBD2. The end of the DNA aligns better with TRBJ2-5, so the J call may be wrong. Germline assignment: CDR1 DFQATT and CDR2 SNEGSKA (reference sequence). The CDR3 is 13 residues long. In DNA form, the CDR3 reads TGCAGTGCTGAGGGACTAGATTCGGGGACCCAGTACTTC. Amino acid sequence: CSAEGLDSGTQYF.

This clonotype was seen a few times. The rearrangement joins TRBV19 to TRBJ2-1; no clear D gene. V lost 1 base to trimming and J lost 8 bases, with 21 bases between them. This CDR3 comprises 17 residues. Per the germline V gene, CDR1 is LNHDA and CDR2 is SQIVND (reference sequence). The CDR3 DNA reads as TGTGCCAGTAGTATAGTTCTGGCTACCCCCAATCAGGATGAGCAGTTCTTC. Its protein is CASSIVLATPNQDEQFF.

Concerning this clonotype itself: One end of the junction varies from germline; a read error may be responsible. The chain's CDR3 is CAGSPSPRQGPSSYEQYF. The CDR3 nucleotides are TGTGCCGGCAGCCCAAGCCCTCGACAGGGCCCAAGCTCCTACGAGCAGTACTTC. The chain employs TRBV5-6 and TRBJ2-7; 7 bases map to TRBD1. This CDR3 is built from 18 residues. Germline CDR1 SGHDT, CDR2 YYEEEE. Complete variable domain (other parts from reference TRBV5-6 and TRBJ2-7): DAGVTQSPTHLIKTRGQQVTLRCSPKSGHDTVSWYQQALGQGPQFIFQYYEEEERQRGNFPDRFSGHQFPNYSSELNVNALLLGDSALYLCAGSPSPRQGPSSYEQYFGPGTRLTVT.

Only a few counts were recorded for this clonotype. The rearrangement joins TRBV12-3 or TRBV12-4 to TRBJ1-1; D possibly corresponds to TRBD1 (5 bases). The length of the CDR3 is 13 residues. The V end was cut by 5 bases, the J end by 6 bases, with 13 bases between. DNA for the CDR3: TGTGCCAGCAGTCGGGACGGCAGTCCTGAAGCTTTCTTT. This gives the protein CASSRDGSPEAFF.

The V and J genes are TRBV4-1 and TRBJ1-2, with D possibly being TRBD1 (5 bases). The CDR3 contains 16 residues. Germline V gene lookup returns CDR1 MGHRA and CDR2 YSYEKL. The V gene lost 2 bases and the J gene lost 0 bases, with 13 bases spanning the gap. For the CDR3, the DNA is TGCGCCAGCAGCCAACGAACGGGGGGGGCTAACTATGGCTACACCTTC. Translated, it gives CASSQRTGGANYGYTF.

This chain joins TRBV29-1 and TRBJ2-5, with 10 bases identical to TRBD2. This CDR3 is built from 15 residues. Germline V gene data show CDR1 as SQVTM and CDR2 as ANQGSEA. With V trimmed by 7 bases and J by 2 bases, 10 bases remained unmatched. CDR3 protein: CSAALAGEYQETQYF. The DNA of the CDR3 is TGCAGCGCGGCCCTAGCGGGGGAGTATCAAGAGACCCAGTACTTC.